These 7 T cell receptor beta chains came from one sample sequenced in a study of shared clonotypes between healthy human individuals. Assay used: immunoSEQ multiplex PCR; TCRdb lists only in-frame clones, some missing. The sample records about 640,000 clones, 72% being singletons. Sequencing was performed on memory CD4+ T cells sorted from blood. Subset meaning: CD45RA-negative fraction. The source is a woman aged 25 to 39 in good health.

The genes are TRBV19 and TRBJ1-4; the match to TRBD1 covers 9 bases. The junction had 4 bases not matched to a gene; V was cut back by 5 bases and J by 0 bases. Germline V gives CDR1 LNHDA, CDR2 SQIVND (reference sequence). The CDR3 runs to 16 residues. As DNA, the CDR3 is TGTGCCAGTAGTGGGACAGGGATTGCAACTAATGAAAAACTGTTTTTT. Translation gives CASSGTGIATNEKLFF.

In this sample, this clone turned up many times. The genes are TRBV19 and TRBJ2-2, with 10 bases fitting TRBD2. Trimming took 6 bases from V and 4 from J; bases not matched to a gene: 17. Germline CDR1 is LNHDA and CDR2 is SQIVND (reference sequence). The CDR3 runs 19 residues. The CDR3 nucleotides read TGTGCCAGTAGCTATCCTCCGGGACTAGCGCAGAGCGGCACCGGGGAGCTGTTTTTT. The encoded protein is CASSYPPGLAQSGTGELFF.

The chain couples TRBV4-2 to TRBJ2-5; the match to TRBD2 covers 7 bases. The CDR3 spans 16 residues. CDR1 LGHNA and CDR2 YNFKEQ come from the germline V gene. After removal of 0 bases from V and 1 base from J, the junction contained 5 bases not matched to a gene. CDR3: CASSQDASGGQETQYF. CDR3 nucleotide sequence: TGTGCCAGCAGCCAAGACGCTAGCGGTGGCCAAGAGACCCAGTACTTC.

The chain uses TRBV11-2 and TRBJ2-1; D uncertain. Germline loops: CDR1 SGHAT, CDR2 FQNNGV. The CDR3 is 14 amino acids. V was pared by 9 bases and J by 0 bases, with 12 bases between. In DNA form, the CDR3 reads TGTGCCAGTACTGACCACAGCTCCTACAATGAGCAGTTCTTC. Translated, it gives CASTDHSSYNEQFF.

The chain is built from TRBV27 and TRBJ2-7; the match to TRBD2 covers 8 bases. The CDR3 consists of 15 residues. The V gene end was trimmed by 5 bases and the J gene end by 2 bases; junction bases not matched to a gene: 8. Germline assignment: CDR1 MNHEY and CDR2 SMNVEV (reference sequence). In DNA form, the CDR3 reads TGTGCCAGCAGTGCCAGGGGACTAGTACCCTACGAGCAGTACTTC. It translates to CASSARGLVPYEQYF.

The chain is built from TRBV5-1 and TRBJ1-1; 7 positions agree with TRBD1. Losses at the gene ends were 2 bases for V and 3 bases for J; bases not matched to a gene: 10. Per germline, CDR1 SGHRS and CDR2 YFSETQ. This CDR3 region has 16 residues. The chain's CDR3 is CASSFTKGGIYTEAFF. The CDR3 coding sequence is TGCGCCAGCAGCTTTACAAAAGGGGGCATCTACACTGAAGCTTTCTTT.

The J gene is TRBJ2-7, the V gene TRBV18, with 7 positions matching TRBD2. This CDR3 spans 13 amino acids. Looked up from germline, CDR1 is KGHSH and CDR2 is LQKENI. The ends lost 3 bases at V and 7 bases at J; junction bases unmatched: 6. The DNA of the CDR3 is TGTGCCAGCTCACCCAGGCTAGCGGATGAGCAGTACTTC. Its translation: CASSPRLADEQYF.